This TCR beta chain was profiled in a study of blood T cell repertoires in COVID-19. The overall study: Samples of COVID-19 (acute and convalescent) were obtained from the United States, Italy and Spain.

As handled by the study authors: Counts of nucleated cells, estimated from reference gene primer amplification, were obtained. Method: immunoSEQ multiplex PCR; TCRdb's copy keeps in-frame clones and lacks some. The DNA was the basis for D and trimming; V, J and clone size are from that table. The data hold more than 150,000 clones, with approximately 80% observed a single time. Participants, about 18 to 90 years old, spanned under 30 US areas. This receptor was taken from a man in his 60s who had been exposed to COVID-19. The sequencing input was PBMCs or T cells enriched from blood (not recorded which).

CDR3: CASSLDLTSGLAGGQISYEQYF. The DNA of the CDR3 is TGTGCCAGCAGCCTAGACCTTACCTCGGGACTAGCGGGAGGGCAAATCTCCTACGAGCAGTACTTC. The rearrangement uses TRBV28 and TRBJ2-7, with 16 bases fitting TRBD2. The germline gives CDR1 MDHEN, CDR2 SYDVKM. V lost 6 bases and J lost 0; bases outside the gene matches: 20. The CDR3 is made up of 22 amino acids.